These 24 T cell receptor beta chains came from one sample sequenced in a study of T-cell memory formation after mild COVID-19. TCRdb re-analysed the 5' RACE reads in MiXCR, keeping a single row per CDR3 protein. The profile covers about 180,000 distinct CDR3 sequences, with roughly 17% appearing a single time and about 2% taken by the ten largest. The sequenced sample consisted of PBMCs or a T cell subset sorted from them (not recorded which). The receptors shown here come from an adult woman who had mild COVID-19 (a few samples of this study predate the infection). Cell type and time point are not known.

This chain links TRBV10-3 with TRBJ1-1; TRBD1 aligns across 11 bases. CDR3 length: 14 residues. Germline values: CDR1 ENHRY, CDR2 SYGVKD. The V segment lost 7 bases and the J segment 3 bases; nucleotides outside the gene matches: 4. CDR3 nucleotide sequence: TGTGCCATCACCGGGACAGGGGGGGACACTGAAGCTTTCTTT. Protein product: CAITGTGGDTEAFF.

This chain joins TRBV6-2 or TRBV6-3 and TRBJ2-7; TRBD2 matches 11 bases. V shed 9 bases and J 2 bases; nucleotides not matched to a gene: 0. This CDR3 is built from 12 residues. The germline CDR1 and CDR2 sequences are MNHEY and SVGEGT. The CDR3 sequence: CASSGRAYEQYF. The DNA for the CDR3 is TGTGCCAGTAGCGGGAGGGCCTACGAGCAGTACTTC.

This clonotype was seen a few times. The chain carries TRBV12-3 or TRBV12-4 and TRBJ2-7; the D gene could be TRBD1 or TRBD2 (5 bases each). The V and J ends lost 1 base and 1 base respectively, with 11 bases between them. The CDR3 runs 15 residues. The CDR3 DNA follows: TGTGCCAGCAGTTTAGGGGACGCCGCATCCTACGAGCAGTACTTC. Protein sequence: CASSLGDAASYEQYF.

The gene calls are TRBV12-3 or TRBV12-4 and TRBJ2-7; a weak D match, TRBD1 (5 bases). With 6 bases removed from V and 1 base from J, the gap between germline ends came to 13 bases. This CDR3 has 14 residues. The CDR3 reads CASRKDSPSYEQYF. Here the CDR3 DNA reads TGTGCCAGCAGGAAAGACAGTCCGTCCTACGAGCAGTACTTC.

The chain couples TRBV6-6 to TRBJ1-5; the D is unclear. V was clipped by 7 bases and J by 3 bases, with 13 bases between them. Looked up from germline, CDR1 is MNHNY and CDR2 is SVGAGI (reference sequence). This CDR3 has 14 residues. Here the CDR3 reads CASKNYAANQPQHF. DNA for the CDR3: TGTGCCAGCAAAAACTATGCCGCCAATCAGCCCCAGCATTTT.

This clonotype occurred many times. The chain joins TRBV20-1 to TRBJ1-6; TRBD1 matches 8 bases. CDR1 and CDR2 (germline): DFQATT, SNEGSKA (reference sequence). The CDR3 is made up of 14 amino acids. The ends lost 8 bases at V and 7 bases at J; junction bases unmatched: 10. In DNA, the CDR3 is TGCAGTCCTACCGTTAACAGGGGGAATTCACCCCTCCACTTT. Residues: CSPTVNRGNSPLHF.

This clonotype was counted only a few times. The rearrangement joins TRBV6-5 to TRBJ1-1, with a weak D call TRBD1 (6 bases). The CDR3 consists of 13 residues. Germline V CDR1 and CDR2: MNHEY, SVGAGI. Trimming took 8 bases from V and 1 from J, leaving 11 bases between them. This CDR3 reads CASGKQGNTEAFF. DNA of the CDR3: TGTGCCAGCGGCAAACAGGGGAACACTGAAGCTTTCTTT.

This clonotype was seen a single time. The CDR3 loop reads CASSIAGSDNEQFF. The CDR3 DNA reads as TGTGCCAGTAGTATAGCTGGGTCAGACAATGAGCAGTTCTTC. The J gene is TRBJ2-1, the V gene TRBV19; D call uncertain. The V gene lost 1 base and the J gene lost 5 bases, with 9 bases spanning the gap. The CDR3 has 14 residues. Per the germline V gene, CDR1 is LNHDA and CDR2 is SQIVND (reference sequence).

This chain joins TRBV30 and TRBJ2-7; TRBD1 agrees at 9 bases. Germline CDR1 is GTSNPN and CDR2 is SVGIG (reference sequence). J was trimmed by 8 bases and V by 2 bases; bases with no gene match: 4. The CDR3 extends over 12 amino acids. CDR3 sequence reads: CAWSTTGGQQYF. In DNA form, the CDR3 reads TGTGCCTGGAGTACGACAGGGGGACAGCAGTACTTC.

The chain uses TRBV20-1 and TRBJ1-1; D possibly corresponds to TRBD1 (5 bases). The CDR3 sequence is 14 residues long. Germline loops: CDR1 DFQATT, CDR2 SNEGSKA (reference sequence). The V end was cut by 8 bases, the J end by 1 base, with 17 bases between. CDR3 nucleotides: TGCAGTCCGGGTGGGGCAGCGGGGAACACTGAAGCTTTCTTT. Encoded protein: CSPGGAAGNTEAFF.

This clonotype has more than one count but fewer than ten. The chain joins TRBV10-3 to TRBJ2-7, with 8 nucleotides matching TRBD2. This CDR3 has 13 amino acids. Germline CDR1 ENHRY, CDR2 SYGVKD. With V trimmed by 8 bases and J by 5 bases, 8 bases remained unmatched. CDR3 sequence: CAISAGGENEQYF. CDR3 nucleotide sequence: TGTGCCATCTCGGCGGGGGGCGAAAACGAGCAGTACTTC.

The CDR3 loop is CSAATGGRSYEQYF. For the CDR3, the DNA is TGCAGTGCCGCTACAGGGGGCCGCTCCTACGAGCAGTACTTC. This sequence joins TRBV20-1 and TRBJ2-7, with 9 bases aligning to TRBD1. This CDR3 has 14 amino acids. V was clipped by 6 bases and J by 0 bases; unmatched bases: 6. The germline V gene has CDR1 DFQATT and CDR2 SNEGSKA (reference sequence).

The sample holds a few counts of this clonotype. The chain joins TRBV12-3 or TRBV12-4 to TRBJ1-5; D may be TRBD1 (6 bases). The CDR3 is made up of 14 amino acids. V lost 2 bases, J lost 8 bases, and 13 bases lay in between. Here the CDR3 DNA reads TGTGCCAGCAGTTTACGCCAGGGGATCAAGCCCCAGCATTTT. Its protein is CASSLRQGIKPQHF.

V is TRBV5-1 and J is TRBJ2-5; 9 bases fit TRBD2. This CDR3 is 16 amino acids long. V lost 3 bases, J lost 5 bases, and 11 bases stayed unmatched. CDR1 is SGHRS, CDR2 YFSETQ, per germline. CDR3 in DNA: TGCGCCAGCAGCTCGTCGAACCTAGCGGGGCAGGAGACCCAGTACTTC. The encoded protein is CASSSSNLAGQETQYF.

This clonotype appeared a few times. The CDR3 sequence is CASSVFRGGSVGYTF. The DNA for the CDR3 is TGTGCCAGCAGCGTATTCAGGGGAGGGTCGGTGGGCTACACCTTC. The chain uses TRBV12-3 or TRBV12-4 and TRBJ1-2, with D possibly matching TRBD1 (6 bases). Trimming took 6 bases from V and 8 from J, leaving 22 bases between them. There are 15 residues in the CDR3.

This clonotype was counted only a few times. This chain links TRBV12-3 or TRBV12-4 with TRBJ1-4, with D unclear. The CDR3 covers 15 residues. Trimming stripped 6 bases from V and 5 bases from J, with 16 bases between. CDR3 DNA sequence: TGTGCCAGCAGCACCCCGAAACAGTGGAATGAAAAACTGTTTTTT. Its translation is CASSTPKQWNEKLFF.

This clonotype was counted a few times. The V and J genes are TRBV4-2 and TRBJ2-3; 11 bases fit TRBD1. CDR1 and CDR2 from the germline V gene are LGHNA and YNFKEQ. Trimming removed 1 base from V and 4 bases from J; junction bases left unmatched: 4. CDR3 length: 16 amino acids. The CDR3 DNA sequence: TGTGCCAGCAGCCAAGGACGGACAGGGGGCGCAGATACGCAGTATTTT. This translates into CASSQGRTGGADTQYF.

This clonotype showed up just a few times. V gene TRBV28 combines with J gene TRBJ2-6, with 7 bases aligning to TRBD1. CDR1 and CDR2 from the germline V gene are MDHEN and SYDVKM. V shed 6 bases, J shed 0 bases, and the junction held 8 bases outside the gene matches. The CDR3 has 17 residues. CDR3: CASRSTGDPSGANVLTF. CDR3 bases: TGTGCCAGCAGATCCACAGGGGACCCCTCTGGGGCCAACGTCCTGACTTTC.

The J gene is TRBJ2-3, the V gene TRBV4-1; D uncertain. V was pared by 0 bases and J by 2 bases, with 9 bases between. Germline V gives CDR1 MGHRA, CDR2 YSYEKL. CDR3 size: 15 residues. The CDR3 DNA reads TGCGCCAGCAGCCAAGACACGGTAGCCACAGATACGCAGTATTTT. Protein: CASSQDTVATDTQYF.

This clonotype was seen more than once but under ten times. This chain joins TRBV24-1 and TRBJ2-2; D unclear. V lost 0 bases to trimming and J lost 13 bases, with 8 bases between them. This CDR3 has 12 residues. Germline V gene data show CDR1 as KGHDR and CDR2 as SFDVKD. The CDR3: CATSDLYSGLFF. CDR3 in DNA: TGTGCCACCAGTGATTTGTACTCTGGGCTGTTTTTT.

This clonotype has more than one count but fewer than ten. This rearrangement joins TRBV12-3 or TRBV12-4 to TRBJ2-7, with D uncertain. CDR3 size: 17 residues. The V end lost 1 base, the J end lost 2 bases, and 18 bases lay between the germline ends. The CDR3 DNA sequence: TGTGCCAGCAGTTTAGATTCTGTAGGTCAGGTAGCCTACGAGCAGTACTTC. Its translation: CASSLDSVGQVAYEQYF.

This clonotype has just a few counts. The chain carries TRBV4-3 and TRBJ2-1; possibly TRBD1 or TRBD2 for D (6 bases each). CDR3 length equals 17 residues. V lost 0 bases and J 0 bases, leaving 12 bases between the germline ends. CDR1 and CDR2 (germline): LGHNA, YSLEER. As DNA, the CDR3 is TGCGCCAGCAGCCAAGAGAGGGGGGTGGCCTCCTACAATGAGCAGTTCTTC. Translation gives CASSQERGVASYNEQFF.

In its sample, this clonotype was seen a few times. The rearrangement joins TRBV24-1 to TRBJ2-7, with unresolved D. Germline assignment: CDR1 KGHDR and CDR2 SFDVKD. The CDR3 extends over 11 amino acids. Trimming took off 3 bases at V and 6 bases at J, with 5 bases between the two ends. CDR3 sequence reads: CATSDGSEQYF. For the CDR3, the DNA is TGTGCCACCAGTGATGGCAGCGAGCAGTACTTC.

This chain connects TRBV6-5 to TRBJ1-1; 8 bases are a match to TRBD1. CDR3 length equals 13 residues. The J segment lost 4 bases and the V segment lost 4 bases, leaving 2 bases of the junction unmatched. The germline V gene has CDR1 MNHEY and CDR2 SVGAGI. DNA of the CDR3: TGTGCCAGCAGTTTCGGACAGGGCACTGAAGCTTTCTTT. It specifies CASSFGQGTEAFF.